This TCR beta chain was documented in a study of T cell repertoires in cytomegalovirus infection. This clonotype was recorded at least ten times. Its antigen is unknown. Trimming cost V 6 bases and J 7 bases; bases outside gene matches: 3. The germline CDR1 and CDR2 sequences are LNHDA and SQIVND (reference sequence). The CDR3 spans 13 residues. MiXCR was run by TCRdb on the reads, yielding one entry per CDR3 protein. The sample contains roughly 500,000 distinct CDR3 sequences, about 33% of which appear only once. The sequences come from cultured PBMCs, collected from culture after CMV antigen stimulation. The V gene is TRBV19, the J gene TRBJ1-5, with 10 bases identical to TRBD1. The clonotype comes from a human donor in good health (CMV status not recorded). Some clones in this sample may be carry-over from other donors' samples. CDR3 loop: CASRGQGSQPQHF. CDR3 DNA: TGTGCCAGTAGGGGACAGGGGTCGCAGCCCCAGCATTTT.